This T cell receptor beta chain was captured by sequencing in a study of blood T cell repertoires in COVID-19. The data were produced by immunoSEQ multiplex PCR, yet TCRdb's version contains in-frame clones alone and is incomplete. Found here are a few hundred thousand clones, 80% to 90% of them singletons; the top ten hold around 0.97%. A single count supports this clone. Looked up from germline, CDR1 is SNHLY and CDR2 is FYNNEI. The V and J ends lost 2 bases and 0 bases respectively, with 7 bases between them. This CDR3 spans 15 amino acids. The sequencing input was peripheral blood. The chain has TRBV2 and TRBJ2-2; D not resolved. This TCR was sampled from a middle-aged man with acute or convalescent COVID-19. The CDR3 loop reads CASSEFRANTGELFF. Written as DNA, the CDR3 is TGTGCCAGCAGTGAATTCCGGGCGAACACCGGGGAGCTGTTTTTT.